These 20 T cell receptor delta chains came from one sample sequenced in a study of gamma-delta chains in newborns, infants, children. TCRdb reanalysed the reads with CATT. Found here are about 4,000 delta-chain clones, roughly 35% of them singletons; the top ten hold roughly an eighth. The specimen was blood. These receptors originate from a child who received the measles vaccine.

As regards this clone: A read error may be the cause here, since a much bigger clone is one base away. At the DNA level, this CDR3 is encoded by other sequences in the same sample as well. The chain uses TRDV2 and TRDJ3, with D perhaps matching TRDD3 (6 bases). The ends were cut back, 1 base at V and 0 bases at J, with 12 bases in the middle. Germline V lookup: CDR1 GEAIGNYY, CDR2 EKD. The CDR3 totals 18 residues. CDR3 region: CACDTGGFSSWDTRQMFF. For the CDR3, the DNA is TGTGCCTGTGACACTGGGGGCTTTAGCTCCTGGGACACCCGACAGATGTTTTTC.

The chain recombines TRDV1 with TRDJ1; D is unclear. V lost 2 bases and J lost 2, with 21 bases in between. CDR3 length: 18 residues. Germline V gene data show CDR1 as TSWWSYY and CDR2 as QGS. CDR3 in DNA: TGTGCTCTTGGGGAATTTCCCCCCCGGGTACTGATTACCGATAAACTCATCTTT. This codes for CALGEFPPRVLITDKLIF.

CDR3 sequence reads: CACDTLSPILGESSWDTRQMFF. The CDR3 DNA reads TGTGCCTGTGACACTCTATCCCCGATACTGGGGGAAAGCTCCTGGGACACCCGACAGATGTTTTTC. V usage is TRDV2 and J usage is TRDJ3; 9 bases are a match to TRDD3. The CDR3 sequence is 22 residues long. After removal of 1 base from V and 0 bases from J, the junction contained 15 bases not matched to a gene. The germline CDR1 and CDR2 sequences are GEAIGNYY and EKD.

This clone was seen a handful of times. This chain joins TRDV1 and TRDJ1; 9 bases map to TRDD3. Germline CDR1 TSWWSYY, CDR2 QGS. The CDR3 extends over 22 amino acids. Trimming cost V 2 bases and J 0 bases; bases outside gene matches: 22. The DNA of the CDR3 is TGTGCTCTTGGGGAATGTTCGGCGGCCTACTGGGGGACTCCCGTGTACACCGATAAACTCATCTTT. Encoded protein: CALGECSAAYWGTPVYTDKLIF.

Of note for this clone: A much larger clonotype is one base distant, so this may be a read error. CDR3 sequence: CACDTVLGDPLFFYIDKLIF. CDR3 coding DNA: TGTGCCTGTGACACCGTGCTGGGGGATCCCTTATTCTTTTACATCGATAAACTCATCTTT. The rearrangement joins TRDV2 to TRDJ1, with TRDD3 matching over 9 bases. J was trimmed by 4 bases and V by 0 bases; bases with no gene match: 20. The CDR3 runs 20 residues. Germline V gives CDR1 GEAIGNYY, CDR2 EKD.

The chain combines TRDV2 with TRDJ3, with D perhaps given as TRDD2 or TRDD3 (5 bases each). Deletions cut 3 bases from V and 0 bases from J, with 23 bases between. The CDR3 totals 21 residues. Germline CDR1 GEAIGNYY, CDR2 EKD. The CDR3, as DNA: TGTGCCTGTGACTACCCTACCCTTCGGGGGTCCCTCTCCTGGGACACCCGACAGATGTTTTTC. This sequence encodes CACDYPTLRGSLSWDTRQMFF.

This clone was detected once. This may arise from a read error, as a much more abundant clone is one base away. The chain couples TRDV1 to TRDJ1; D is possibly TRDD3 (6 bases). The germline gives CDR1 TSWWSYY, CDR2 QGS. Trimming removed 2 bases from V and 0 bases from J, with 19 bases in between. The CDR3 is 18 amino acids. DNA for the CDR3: TGTGCTCTTGGGGAAGCCTCTTCTGGGGCTCCGTACACCGATAAACTCATCTTT. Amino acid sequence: CALGEASSGAPYTDKLIF.

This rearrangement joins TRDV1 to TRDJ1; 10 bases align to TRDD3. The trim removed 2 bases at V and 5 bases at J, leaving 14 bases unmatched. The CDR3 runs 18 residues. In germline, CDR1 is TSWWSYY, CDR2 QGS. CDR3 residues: CALGEELHWGIRGDKLIF. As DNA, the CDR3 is TGTGCTCTTGGGGAAGAGTTACACTGGGGGATCAGAGGGGATAAACTCATCTTT.

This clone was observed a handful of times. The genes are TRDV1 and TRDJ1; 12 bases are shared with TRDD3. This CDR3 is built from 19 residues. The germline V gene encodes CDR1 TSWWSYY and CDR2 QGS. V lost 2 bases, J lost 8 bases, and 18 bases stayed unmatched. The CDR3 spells CALGEKLSFSTGGYWKLIF. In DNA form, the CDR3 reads TGTGCTCTTGGGGAAAAGCTCTCGTTTAGTACTGGGGGATACTGGAAACTCATCTTT.

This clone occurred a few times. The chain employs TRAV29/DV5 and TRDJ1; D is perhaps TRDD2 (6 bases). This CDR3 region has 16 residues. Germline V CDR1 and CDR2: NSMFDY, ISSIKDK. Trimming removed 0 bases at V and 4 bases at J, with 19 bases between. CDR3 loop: CAASASYGWLSDKLIF. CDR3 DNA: TGTGCAGCAAGCGCGTCCTACGGCTGGCTCAGCGATAAACTCATCTTT.

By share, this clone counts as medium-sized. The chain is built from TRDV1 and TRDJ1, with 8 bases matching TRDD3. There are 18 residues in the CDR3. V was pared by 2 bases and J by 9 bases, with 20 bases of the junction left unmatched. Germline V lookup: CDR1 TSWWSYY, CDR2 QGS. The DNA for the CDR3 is TGTGCTCTTGGGGAATCCCACGCCTGGTGGGGGATCGAAGGGCAACTCATCTTT. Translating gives CALGESHAWWGIEGQLIF.

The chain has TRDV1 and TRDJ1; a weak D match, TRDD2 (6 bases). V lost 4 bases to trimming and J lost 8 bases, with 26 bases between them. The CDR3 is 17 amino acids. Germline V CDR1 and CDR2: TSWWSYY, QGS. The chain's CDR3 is CALGAPGPSPDLLKLIF. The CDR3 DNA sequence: TGTGCTCTTGGGGCCCCTGGGCCTTCCCCCGACCTTCTCAAACTCATCTTT.

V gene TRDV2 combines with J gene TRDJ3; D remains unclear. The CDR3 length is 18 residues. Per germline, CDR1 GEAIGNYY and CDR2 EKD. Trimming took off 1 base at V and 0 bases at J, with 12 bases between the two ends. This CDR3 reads CACDTSWRSSWDTRQMFF. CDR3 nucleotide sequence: TGTGCCTGTGACACGAGCTGGCGAAGCTCCTGGGACACCCGACAGATGTTTTTC.

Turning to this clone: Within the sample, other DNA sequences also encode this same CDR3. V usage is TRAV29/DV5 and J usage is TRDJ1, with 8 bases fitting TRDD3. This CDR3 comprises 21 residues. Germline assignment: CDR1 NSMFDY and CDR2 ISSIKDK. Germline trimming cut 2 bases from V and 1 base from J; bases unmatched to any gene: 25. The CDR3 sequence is CAARRYTFLGDTRPGTDKLIF. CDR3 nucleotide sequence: TGTGCAGCAAGGAGATACACTTTTCTGGGGGACACGCGTCCGGGCACCGATAAACTCATCTTT.

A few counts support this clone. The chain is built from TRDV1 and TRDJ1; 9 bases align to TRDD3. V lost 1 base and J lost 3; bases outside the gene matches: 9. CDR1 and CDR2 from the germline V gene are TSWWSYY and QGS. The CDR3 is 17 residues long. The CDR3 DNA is TGTGCTCTTGGGGAACGTTCCGGGGGATACCTAGCCGATAAACTCATCTTT. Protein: CALGERSGGYLADKLIF.

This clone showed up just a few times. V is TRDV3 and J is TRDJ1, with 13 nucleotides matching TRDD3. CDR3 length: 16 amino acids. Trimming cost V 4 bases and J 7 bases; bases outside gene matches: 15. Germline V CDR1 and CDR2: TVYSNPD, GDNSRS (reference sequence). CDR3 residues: CASHSLGDTPRCKLIF. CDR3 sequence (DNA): TGTGCCTCGCATTCACTGGGGGATACGCCAAGGTGTAAACTCATCTTT.

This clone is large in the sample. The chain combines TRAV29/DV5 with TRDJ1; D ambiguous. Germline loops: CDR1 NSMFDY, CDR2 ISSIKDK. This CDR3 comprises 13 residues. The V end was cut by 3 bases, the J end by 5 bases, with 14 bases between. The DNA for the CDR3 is TGTGCAGCAACTCGTCCTCGGCGGGATAAACTCATCTTT. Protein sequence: CAATRPRRDKLIF.

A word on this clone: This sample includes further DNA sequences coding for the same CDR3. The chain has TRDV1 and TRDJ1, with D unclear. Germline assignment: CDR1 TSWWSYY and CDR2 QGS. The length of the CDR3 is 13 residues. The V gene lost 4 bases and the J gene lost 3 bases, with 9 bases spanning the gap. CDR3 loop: CALGGSRPDKLIF. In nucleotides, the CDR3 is TGTGCTCTTGGGGGATCAAGGCCCGATAAACTCATCTTT.

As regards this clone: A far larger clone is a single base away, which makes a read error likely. The CDR3 region is CALGEPSPFLKVWDDPYTDILIF. The DNA of the CDR3 is TGTGCTCTTGGGGAGCCCTCACCCTTCCTAAAGGTCTGGGACGACCCCTACACCGATATACTCATCTTT. The V call is TRDV1, the J call TRDJ1, with TRDD2 matching 8 bases. Germline V gene lookup returns CDR1 TSWWSYY and CDR2 QGS. The CDR3 is 23 amino acids.

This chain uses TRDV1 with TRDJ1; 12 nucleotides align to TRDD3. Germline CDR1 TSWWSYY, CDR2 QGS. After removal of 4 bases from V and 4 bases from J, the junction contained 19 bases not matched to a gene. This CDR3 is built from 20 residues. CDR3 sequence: CALGVPTPPHWGIPIDKLIF. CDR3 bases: TGTGCTCTTGGGGTGCCTACTCCCCCTCACTGGGGGATACCTATCGATAAACTCATCTTT.